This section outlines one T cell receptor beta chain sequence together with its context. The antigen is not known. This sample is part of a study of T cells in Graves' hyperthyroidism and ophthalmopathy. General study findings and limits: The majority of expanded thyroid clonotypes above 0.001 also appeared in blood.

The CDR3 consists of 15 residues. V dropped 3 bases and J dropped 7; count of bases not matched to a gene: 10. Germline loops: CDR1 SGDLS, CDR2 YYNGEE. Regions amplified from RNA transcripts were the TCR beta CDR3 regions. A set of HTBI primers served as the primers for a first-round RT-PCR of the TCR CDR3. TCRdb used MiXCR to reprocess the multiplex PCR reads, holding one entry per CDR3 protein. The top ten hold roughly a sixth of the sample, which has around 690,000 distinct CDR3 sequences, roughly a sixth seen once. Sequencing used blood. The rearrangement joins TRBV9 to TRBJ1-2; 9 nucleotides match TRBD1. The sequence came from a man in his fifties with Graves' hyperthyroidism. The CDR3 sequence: CASSGMWTGESGYTF. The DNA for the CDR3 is TGTGCCAGCAGCGGCATGTGGACAGGGGAAAGTGGCTACACCTTC.